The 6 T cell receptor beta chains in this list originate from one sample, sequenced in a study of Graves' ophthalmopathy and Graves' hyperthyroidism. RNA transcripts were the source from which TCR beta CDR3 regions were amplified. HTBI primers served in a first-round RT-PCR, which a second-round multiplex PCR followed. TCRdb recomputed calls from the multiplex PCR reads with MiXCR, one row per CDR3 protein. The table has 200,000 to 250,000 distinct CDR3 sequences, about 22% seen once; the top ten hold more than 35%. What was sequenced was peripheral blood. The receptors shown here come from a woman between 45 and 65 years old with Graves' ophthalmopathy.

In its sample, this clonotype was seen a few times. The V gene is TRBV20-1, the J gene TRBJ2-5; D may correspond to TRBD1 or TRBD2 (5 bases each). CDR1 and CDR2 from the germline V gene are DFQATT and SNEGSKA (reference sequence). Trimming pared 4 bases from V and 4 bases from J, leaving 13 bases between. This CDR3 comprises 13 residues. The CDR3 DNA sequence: TGCAGTGCTACCCTTCGGGGCGTAGAGACCCAGTACTTC. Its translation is CSATLRGVETQYF.

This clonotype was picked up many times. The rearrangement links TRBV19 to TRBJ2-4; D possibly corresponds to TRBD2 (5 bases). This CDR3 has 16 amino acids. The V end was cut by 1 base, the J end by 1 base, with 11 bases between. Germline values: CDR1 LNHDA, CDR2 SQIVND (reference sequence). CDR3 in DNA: TGTGCCAGTAGTATAGCGATAGCGCTTGCCAAAAACATTCAGTACTTC. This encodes CASSIAIALAKNIQYF.

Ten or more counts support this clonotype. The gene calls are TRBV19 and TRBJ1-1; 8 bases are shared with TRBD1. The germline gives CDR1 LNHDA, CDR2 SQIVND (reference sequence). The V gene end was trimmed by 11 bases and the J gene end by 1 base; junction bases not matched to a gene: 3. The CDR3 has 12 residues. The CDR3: CASRGPNTEAFF. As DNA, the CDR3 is TGTGCCTCCAGGGGGCCGAACACTGAAGCTTTCTTT.

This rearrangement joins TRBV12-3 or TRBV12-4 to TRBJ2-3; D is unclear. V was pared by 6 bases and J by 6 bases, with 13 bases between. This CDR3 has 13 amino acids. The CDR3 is CASRSQLRDTQYF. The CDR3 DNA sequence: TGTGCCAGCAGGTCACAGCTTCGGGATACGCAGTATTTT.

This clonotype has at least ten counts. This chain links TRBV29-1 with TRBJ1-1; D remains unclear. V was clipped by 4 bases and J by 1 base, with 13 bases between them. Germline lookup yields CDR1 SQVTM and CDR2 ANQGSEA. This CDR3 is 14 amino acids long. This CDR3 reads CSVASRRGNTEAFF. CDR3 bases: TGCAGCGTTGCATCCCGGCGGGGGAACACTGAAGCTTTCTTT.

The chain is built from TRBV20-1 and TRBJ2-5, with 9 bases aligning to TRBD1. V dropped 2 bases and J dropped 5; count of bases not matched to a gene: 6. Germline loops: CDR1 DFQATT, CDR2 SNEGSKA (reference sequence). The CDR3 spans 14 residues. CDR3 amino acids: CSARTDRGKETQYF. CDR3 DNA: TGCAGTGCTAGAACCGACAGGGGGAAGGAGACCCAGTACTTC.